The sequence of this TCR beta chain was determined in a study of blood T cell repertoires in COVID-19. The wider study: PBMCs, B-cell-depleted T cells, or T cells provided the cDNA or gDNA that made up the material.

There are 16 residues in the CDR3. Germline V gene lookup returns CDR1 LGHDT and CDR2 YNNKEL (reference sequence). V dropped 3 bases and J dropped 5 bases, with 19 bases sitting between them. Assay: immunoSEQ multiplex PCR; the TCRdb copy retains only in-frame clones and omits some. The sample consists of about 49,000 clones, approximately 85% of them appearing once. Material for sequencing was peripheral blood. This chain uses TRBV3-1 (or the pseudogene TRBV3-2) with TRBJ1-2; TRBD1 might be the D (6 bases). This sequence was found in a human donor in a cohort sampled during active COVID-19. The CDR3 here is CASSHFTGTIIYGYTF. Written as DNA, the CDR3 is TGTGCCAGCAGCCATTTTACCGGGACAATAATTTATGGCTACACCTTC.